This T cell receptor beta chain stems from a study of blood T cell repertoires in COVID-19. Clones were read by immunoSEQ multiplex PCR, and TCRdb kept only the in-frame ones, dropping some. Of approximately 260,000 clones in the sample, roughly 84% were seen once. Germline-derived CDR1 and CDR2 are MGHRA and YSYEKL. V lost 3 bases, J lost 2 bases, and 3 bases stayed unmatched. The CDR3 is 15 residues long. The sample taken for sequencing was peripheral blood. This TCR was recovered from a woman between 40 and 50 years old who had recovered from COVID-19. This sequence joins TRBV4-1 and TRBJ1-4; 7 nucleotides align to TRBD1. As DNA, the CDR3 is TGCGCCAGCAGCCATCGACAGGGCACTAATGAAAAACTGTTTTTT. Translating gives CASSHRQGTNEKLFF.